This TCR beta chain was sequenced for a study of blood T cell repertoires in COVID-19 (TCRdb year 2020). General notes on the study: Samples covering the acute and convalescent phases of COVID-19 were provided by collaborators in the United States, Italy and Spain. A freely available public database, intended as a resource for researchers studying the immune response to SARS-CoV-2, is where the repertoires were released. The prospective study material was composed of cDNA or gDNA derived from T cells, B-cell-depleted T cells, or PBMCs. Where available, HLA class I and class II types were obtained from metadata supplied by the sample provider rather than from assay-based typing. A de-identified subject ID, COVID-19 status, age in years and sex were almost always included in the sample metadata. The samples were drawn from the first 160 participants of the ongoing ImmuneRACE study and from 1,254 subjects provided by 6 global collaborators. Deeply sampled blood TCRbeta repertoires from subjects exposed to, actively infected with, or recovered from COVID-19 were included in the dataset.

Inclusive of the bounding cysteine and phenylalanine, the CDR3 is 15 residues long. Only CDR3 DNA is held: 45 bases, read in frame from base 1. Per the germline V gene, MNHNS is the CDR1 and SASEGT is the CDR2. Here V drops 3 bases and J drops 6 bases, and the junction holds 11 bases not matched to any gene. To note about this clone: The specificity of this receptor is unknown. No base qualities exist here, and no much larger clone lies one base off it.

TCRbeta CDR3 regions were amplified from genomic DNA by means of the immunoSEQ Assay, a bias-controlled multiplex PCR. As for the original processing: Nucleated cell counts per sample were estimated from amplification of reference gene primers within the assay. Sequence reads were collapsed and filtered to measure the absolute abundance of every unique TCRbeta CDR3 rearrangement. For each sample, productive Simpson clonality was calculated as the square root of Simpson's diversity index over productive rearrangements. Here the immuneACCESS table is served through TCRdb, limited to in-frame sequences with V and J called. Missing clones are a known gap in these copies; in checked studies unresolved V genes cover under half, and the rest lacks a known reason. Clonal size and the V and J genes are those of that table, whereas D and trimming came from the DNA. The sample data list some 250,000 clones, and around 85% of these were observed just once. The top ten clonotypes cover around 12% of the sample.

In Seattle, one collaborating source enrolled patients while the infection was active and tracked those patients longitudinally over the course of disease. Collaborating institutions collected whole blood in K2EDTA tubes following their own protocols. For TCRbeta analysis, collaborators shipped samples in one of three forms: frozen whole blood, isolated PBMCs, or DNA extracted from either of those sample types. General conclusions and limits of the study: The amount of clinical and demographic metadata varied by source and participant and was provided uncurated.

The sequence is built from TRBV6-1 and TRBJ2-7, and 7 junctional nucleotides match TRBD1. This clonotype was obtained from a woman in her 30s with COVID-19, enrolled during active disease. The sample consisted of peripheral blood. DNA sequence: TGTGCCAGCAGTGATGGGGACAGATCCCTTTCCGAGCAGTACTTC. Its protein is CASSDGDRSLSEQYF.